The clone carrying this T cell receptor (beta chain) was seen a few times. Its antigen is unknown. Mouse germline and gene names are used. The read is 4 residues too short to cover the CDR3 end, so that end is filled in from the germline J gene. Germline CDR1 NNHNN, CDR2 SYGAGS (reference sequence). V was clipped by 5 bases and J by 1 base; unmatched bases: 5. CDR3 size: 15 residues. CD4, CD8alpha, NKG2D, NKG2ACE and other markers guided sorting of pooled cutaneous lymph node cells. The record originates from a study of CD8+ T cells in alopecia areata. General observations from the study: Scalp sample data also include resident alphabeta T cells from normal skin. It was less clear whether patients shared TCRs than it was in mice, possibly because of HLA.

Extracted RNA was reverse transcribed into cDNA, the sequencing template. Clones were read by immunoSEQ multiplex PCR, and TCRdb kept only the in-frame ones, dropping some. Observed in the sample are about 270,000 clones, none of them singletons. The sample consisted of CD4+ T cells sorted from a lymph node. The chain recombines TRBV13-2 with TRBJ2-3; 9 bases agree with TRBD2. This receptor was obtained from a C3H/HeJ mouse with alopecia areata. Strain haplotype (MHC): H2-k. The DNA read from the CDR3 is TGTGCCAGCGGACTGGGGGGCGAGGGTGCAGAA. Translation: CASGLGGEGAE. The complete CDR3 sequence is CASGLGGEGAETLYF.